One sample yielded the 14 T cell receptor beta chains listed below, sequenced in a study of cytomegalovirus exposure and HLA in healthy donors. The PCR had 60 Vbeta and 13 Jbeta primers. Data came from immunoSEQ multiplex PCR; TCRdb stores just in-frame clones and leaves some out. The sample holds some 140,000 clones, 82% seen once. Material for sequencing was PBMCs. The receptors shown here come from a woman in her 50s in good health and CMV-seropositive.

This clone has just one count. The chain carries TRBV21-1 and TRBJ1-4; TRBD1, as called in the table, went unchecked against the DNA. TRBV21-1 is deemed a pseudogene. This CDR3 has 16 residues. CDR3 loop: CASNSSLKVLMKKLFF. In DNA form, the CDR3 reads TGTGCCAGCAACAGCAGTCTTAAAGTCCTAATGAAAAAACTGTTTTTT.

CDR3 coding DNA: TGTGCCAGTACGGGACAGGCCTATAGCAATCAGCCCCAGCATTTT. This gives the protein CASTGQAYSNQPQHF. The gene calls are TRBV19 and TRBJ1-5; 8 positions match TRBD1. CDR3 length: 15 residues. V shed 7 bases and J 0 bases; nucleotides not matched to a gene: 5. CDR1 is LNHDA and CDR2 is SQIVND in the germline V gene (reference sequence).

This clone was picked up one time. V usage is TRBV7-6 and J usage is TRBJ1-2; possible D gene TRBD1, 5 bases. With 4 bases removed from V and 8 bases from J, the gap between germline ends came to 17 bases. The CDR3 consists of 14 residues. CDR1 is SGHVS, CDR2 FNYEAQ, per germline. The CDR3 loop is CASSSGLQDSGYTF. For the CDR3, the DNA is TGTGCCAGCAGCTCCGGGCTACAGGATTCGGGCTACACCTTC.

This clone occurred once. The chain is built from TRBV27 and TRBJ1-6; D may be TRBD1 (5 bases). Trimming cost V 3 bases and J 8 bases, with 11 bases left between them. Germline CDR1 is MNHEY and CDR2 is SMNVEV (reference sequence). This CDR3 is built from 14 residues. CDR3 amino acids: CASSFSQGDSPLHF. In nucleotides, the CDR3 is TGTGCCAGCAGTTTTTCCCAGGGTGATTCACCCCTCCACTTT.

The chain has TRBV27 and TRBJ2-1, with 13 bases matching TRBD2. This CDR3 spans 18 amino acids. With V trimmed by 2 bases and J by 4 bases, 8 bases remained unmatched. CDR1 and CDR2 from the germline V gene are MNHEY and SMNVEV (reference sequence). Written as DNA, the CDR3 is TGTGCCAGCAGTTTAACCGGACTAGCGGGAGTTGGATACAATGAGCAGTTCTTC. The encoded protein is CASSLTGLAGVGYNEQFF.

The chain couples TRBV4-2 to TRBJ2-2; D possibly corresponds to TRBD2 (6 bases). V lost 0 bases, J lost 0 bases, and 14 bases lay in between. Per germline, CDR1 LGHNA and CDR2 YNFKEQ. The CDR3 is made up of 18 amino acids. CDR3 sequence (DNA): TGTGCCAGCAGCCAAGATGCCGGCCTAGCGACGAACACCGGGGAGCTGTTTTTT. Amino acids: CASSQDAGLATNTGELFF.

The rearrangement joins TRBV30 to TRBJ1-4, with 7 bases matching TRBD1. V dropped 4 bases and J dropped 8; count of bases not matched to a gene: 13. The germline V gene encodes CDR1 GTSNPN and CDR2 SVGIG (reference sequence). The CDR3 is 15 residues long. The CDR3 DNA is TGTGCCTGGAACTCGAGGGGGACAGCTCACGAAAAACTGTTTTTT. Its protein product is CAWNSRGTAHEKLFF.

The V call is TRBV6-5, the J call TRBJ2-3; weak D call: TRBD1 (7 bases). The CDR3 has 15 amino acids. The germline gives CDR1 MNHEY, CDR2 SVGAGI. V lost 3 bases and J lost 3, with 13 bases in between. This CDR3 reads CASSYKAGGTDTQYF. In DNA form, the CDR3 reads TGTGCCAGCAGTTATAAGGCAGGGGGGACAGATACGCAGTATTTT.

The CDR3 is CASSGAGVTGELFF. The CDR3, as DNA: TGTGCCAGCAGCGGGGCGGGGGTAACCGGGGAGCTGTTTTTT. The chain is built from TRBV7-9 and TRBJ2-2; 7 nucleotides match TRBD2. CDR1 and CDR2 from the germline V gene are SEHNR and FQNEAQ (reference sequence). CDR3 length: 14 residues. J lost 5 bases, V lost 5 bases, and 5 bases had no gene match.

The rearrangement links TRBV4-1 to TRBJ2-2, with a possible D match to TRBD1 (5 bases). The V and J ends lost 1 base and 3 bases respectively, with 9 bases between them. The CDR3 has 15 residues. From germline, CDR1 is MGHRA and CDR2 YSYEKL. The CDR3 reads CASSQGGRYTGELFF. Written as DNA, the CDR3 is TGCGCCAGCAGCCAAGGGGGCAGGTACACCGGGGAGCTGTTTTTT.

The V gene is TRBV28, the J gene TRBJ2-1; tentative D call: TRBD1 (5 bases). Germline V CDR1 and CDR2: MDHEN, SYDVKM. The CDR3 has 20 amino acids. Trimming shortened V by 2 bases and J by 2 bases, and 25 bases separated the two germline ends. The CDR3 sequence is CASSLGSSPVILGPYNEQFF. CDR3 DNA: TGTGCCAGCAGTTTAGGTTCTTCCCCAGTAATCCTGGGGCCCTACAATGAGCAGTTCTTC.

This clone was detected a few times. The chain links TRBV7-3 to TRBJ2-1, with 9 bases identical to TRBD2. J lost 0 bases, V lost 5 bases, and 8 bases had no gene match. This CDR3 has 17 residues. Per germline, CDR1 SGHTA and CDR2 FQGTGA. Here the CDR3 reads CASSALPTSGSYNEQFF. As DNA, the CDR3 is TGTGCCAGCAGCGCCCTCCCGACTAGCGGCTCCTACAATGAGCAGTTCTTC. Supplemented by reference TRBV7-3 and TRBJ2-1, the full variable domain reads GAGVSQTPSNKVTEKGKYVELRCDPISGHTALYWYRQSLGQGPEFLIYFQGTGAADDSGLPNDRFFAVRPEGSVSTLKIQRTERGDSAVYLCASSALPTSGSYNEQFFGPGTRLTVL.

The chain is built from TRBV4-3 and TRBJ2-7; D not resolved. The germline V gene encodes CDR1 LGHNA and CDR2 YSLEER. This CDR3 spans 13 amino acids. Trimming cost V 0 bases and J 4 bases, with 7 bases left between them. CDR3 coding DNA: TGCGCCAGCAGCCAAGACCGTCCTTACGAGCAGTACTTC. Its translation: CASSQDRPYEQYF.

J is TRBJ1-6 and V is TRBV7-2, with D perhaps TRBD1 (6 bases). The germline V gene has CDR1 SGHTA and CDR2 FQGNSA. V dropped 5 bases and J dropped 9 bases, with 23 bases sitting between them. This CDR3 spans 17 amino acids. The CDR3 loop is CASSLVPGHPDGSPLHF. CDR3 bases: TGTGCCAGCAGCCTCGTCCCGGGACATCCGGATGGTTCACCCCTCCACTTT.